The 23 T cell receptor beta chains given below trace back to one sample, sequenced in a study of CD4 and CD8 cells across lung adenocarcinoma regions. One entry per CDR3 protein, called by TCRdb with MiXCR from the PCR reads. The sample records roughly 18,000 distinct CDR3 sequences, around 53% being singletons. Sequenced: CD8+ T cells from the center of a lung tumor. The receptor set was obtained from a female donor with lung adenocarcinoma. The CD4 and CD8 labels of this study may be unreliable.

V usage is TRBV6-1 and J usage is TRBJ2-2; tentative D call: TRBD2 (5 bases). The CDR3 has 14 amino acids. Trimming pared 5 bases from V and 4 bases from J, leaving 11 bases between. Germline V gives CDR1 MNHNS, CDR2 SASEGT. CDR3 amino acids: CASSRNRGTGELFF. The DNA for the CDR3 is TGTGCCAGCAGTCGCAATCGGGGCACCGGGGAGCTGTTTTTT.

In DNA form, the CDR3 reads TGTGCCATCAGTGAGAATGTGGGGAAAGAGACCCAGTACTTC. Protein sequence: CAISENVGKETQYF. The V gene is TRBV10-3, the J gene TRBJ2-5; no reliable D call. The CDR3 is 14 residues long. In germline, CDR1 is ENHRY, CDR2 SYGVKD. V lost 2 bases and J 3 bases, leaving 10 bases between the germline ends.

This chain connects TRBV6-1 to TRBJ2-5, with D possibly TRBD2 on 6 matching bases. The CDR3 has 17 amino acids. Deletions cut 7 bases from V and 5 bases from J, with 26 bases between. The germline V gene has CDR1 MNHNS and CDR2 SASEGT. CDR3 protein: CASTDSGRTEPGETQYF. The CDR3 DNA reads TGTGCCAGCACCGATAGCGGTAGGACGGAACCCGGGGAGACCCAGTACTTC.

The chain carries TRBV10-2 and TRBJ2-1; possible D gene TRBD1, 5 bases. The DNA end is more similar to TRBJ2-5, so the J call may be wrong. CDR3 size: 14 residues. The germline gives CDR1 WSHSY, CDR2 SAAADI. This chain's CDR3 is CASRGYGGAETQYF. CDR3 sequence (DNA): TGCGCCAGCAGGGGATACGGTGGGGCAGAGACCCAGTACTTC.

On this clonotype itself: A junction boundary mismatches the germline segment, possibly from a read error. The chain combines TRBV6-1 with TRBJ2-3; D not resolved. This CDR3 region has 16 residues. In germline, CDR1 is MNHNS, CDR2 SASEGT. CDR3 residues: CASSLAGGSGTETQYF. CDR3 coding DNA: TGTGCCAGCTCGTTGGCCGGCGGCAGTGGCACAGAGACGCAGTATTTT.

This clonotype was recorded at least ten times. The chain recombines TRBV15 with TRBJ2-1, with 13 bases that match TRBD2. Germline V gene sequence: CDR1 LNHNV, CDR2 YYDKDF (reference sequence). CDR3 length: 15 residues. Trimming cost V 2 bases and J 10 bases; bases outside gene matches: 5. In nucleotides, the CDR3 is TGTGCCACCAGCAGATCTCGGGGACTAGCGGGGGAGCAGTTCTTC. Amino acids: CATSRSRGLAGEQFF.

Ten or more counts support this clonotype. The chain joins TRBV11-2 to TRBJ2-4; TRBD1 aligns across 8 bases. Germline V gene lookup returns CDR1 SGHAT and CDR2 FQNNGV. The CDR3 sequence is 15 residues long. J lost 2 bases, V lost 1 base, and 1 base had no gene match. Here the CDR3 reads CASSLGQGSKNIQYF. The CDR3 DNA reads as TGTGCCAGCAGCTTAGGACAGGGGTCCAAAAACATTCAGTACTTC.

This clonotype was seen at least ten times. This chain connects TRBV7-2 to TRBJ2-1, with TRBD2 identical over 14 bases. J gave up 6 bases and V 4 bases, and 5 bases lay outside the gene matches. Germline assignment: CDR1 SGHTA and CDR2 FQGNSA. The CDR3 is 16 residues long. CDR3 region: CASSSGTSGSFNEQFF. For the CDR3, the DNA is TGTGCCAGCAGCTCCGGGACTAGCGGGAGTTTCAATGAGCAGTTCTTC.

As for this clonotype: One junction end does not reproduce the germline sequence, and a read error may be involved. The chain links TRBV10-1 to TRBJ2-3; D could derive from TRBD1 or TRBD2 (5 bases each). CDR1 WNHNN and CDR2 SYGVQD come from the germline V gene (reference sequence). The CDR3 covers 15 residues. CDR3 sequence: CASSPLGAHTDTQYF. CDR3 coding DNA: TGCGCCAGCAGCCCACTAGGGGCCCATACAGATACGCAGTATTTC.

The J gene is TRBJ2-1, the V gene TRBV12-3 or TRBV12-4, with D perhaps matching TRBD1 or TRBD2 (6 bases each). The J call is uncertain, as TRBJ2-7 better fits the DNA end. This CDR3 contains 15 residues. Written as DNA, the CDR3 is TGTGCCAGCAGCGATGGCGGGACACGGAAATACGAGCAGTACTTC. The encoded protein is CASSDGGTRKYEQYF.

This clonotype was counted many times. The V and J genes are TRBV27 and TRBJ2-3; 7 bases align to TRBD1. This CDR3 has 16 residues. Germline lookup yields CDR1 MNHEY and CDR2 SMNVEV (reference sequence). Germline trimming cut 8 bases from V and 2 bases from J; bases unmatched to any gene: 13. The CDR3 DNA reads TGTGCCAGCGGTTACCTGAGACAGGGCCACACAGATACGCAGTATTTT. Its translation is CASGYLRQGHTDTQYF.

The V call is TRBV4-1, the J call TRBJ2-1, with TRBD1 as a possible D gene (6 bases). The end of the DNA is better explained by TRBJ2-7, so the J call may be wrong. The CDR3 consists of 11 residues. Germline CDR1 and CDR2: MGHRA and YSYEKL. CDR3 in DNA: TGCGCCAGCACCCAGGGGAACGAGCAGTACTTC. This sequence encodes CASTQGNEQYF.

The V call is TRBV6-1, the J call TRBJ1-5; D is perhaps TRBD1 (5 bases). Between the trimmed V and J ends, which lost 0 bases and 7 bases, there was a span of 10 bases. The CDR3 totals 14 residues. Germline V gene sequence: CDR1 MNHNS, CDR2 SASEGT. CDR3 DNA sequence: TGTGCCAGCAGTGAAGCTCAGGGTGAGCAGCCCCAGCATTTT. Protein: CASSEAQGEQPQHF.

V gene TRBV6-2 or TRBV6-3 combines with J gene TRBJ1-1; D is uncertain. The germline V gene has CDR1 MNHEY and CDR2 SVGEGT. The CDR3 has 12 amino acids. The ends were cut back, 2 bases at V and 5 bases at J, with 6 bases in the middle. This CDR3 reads CASSYSRTEAFF. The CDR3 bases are TGTGCCAGCAGTTACAGCAGGACTGAAGCTTTCTTT.

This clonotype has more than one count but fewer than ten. The CDR3 spells CASSIDRGNEQFF. The CDR3 DNA reads as TGTGCCAGCAGTATCGACAGGGGCAATGAGCAGTTCTTC. V is TRBV6-5 and J is TRBJ2-1; 8 nucleotides match TRBD1. Losses at the gene ends were 5 bases for V and 6 bases for J; bases not matched to a gene: 3. There are 13 residues in the CDR3. Germline CDR1 is MNHEY and CDR2 is SVGAGI.

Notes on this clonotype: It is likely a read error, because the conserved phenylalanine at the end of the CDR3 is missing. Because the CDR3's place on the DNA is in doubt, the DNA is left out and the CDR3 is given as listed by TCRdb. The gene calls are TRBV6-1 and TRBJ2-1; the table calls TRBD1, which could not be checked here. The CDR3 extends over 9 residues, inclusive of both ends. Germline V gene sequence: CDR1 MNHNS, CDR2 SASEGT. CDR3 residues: CASSEAKGQ.

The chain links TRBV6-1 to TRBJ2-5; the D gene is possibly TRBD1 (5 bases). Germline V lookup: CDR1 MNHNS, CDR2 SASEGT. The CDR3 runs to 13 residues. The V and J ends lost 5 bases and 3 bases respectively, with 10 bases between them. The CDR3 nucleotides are TGTGCCAGCAGTCCACAGGTGGAAGAGACCCAGTACTTC. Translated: CASSPQVEETQYF.

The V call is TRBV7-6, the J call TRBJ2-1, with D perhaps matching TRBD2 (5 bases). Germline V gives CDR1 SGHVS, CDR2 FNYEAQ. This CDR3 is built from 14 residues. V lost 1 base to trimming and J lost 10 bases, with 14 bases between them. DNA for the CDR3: TGTGCCAGCAGCTTAGGGAGCGGTTTGGGGGAGCAGTTCTTC. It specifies CASSLGSGLGEQFF.

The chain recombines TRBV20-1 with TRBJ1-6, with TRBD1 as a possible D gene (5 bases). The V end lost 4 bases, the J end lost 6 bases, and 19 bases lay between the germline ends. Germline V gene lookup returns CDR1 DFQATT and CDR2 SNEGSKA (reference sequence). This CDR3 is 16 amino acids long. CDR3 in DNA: TGCAGTGCTACCGGCCCAACGAGTAGGGGTAATTCACCCCTCCACTTT. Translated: CSATGPTSRGNSPLHF.

Here the CDR3 DNA reads TGTGCCAGCAGCCCTGGACTAGCGGCAGATACGCAGTATTTT. This translates into CASSPGLAADTQYF. This chain links TRBV11-1 with TRBJ2-3, with 10 positions matching TRBD2. The germline CDR1 and CDR2 sequences are SGHAT and FQDESV (reference sequence). The CDR3 sequence is 14 residues long. Losses at the gene ends were 5 bases for V and 4 bases for J; bases not matched to a gene: 3.

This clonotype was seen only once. DNA of the CDR3: TGTGCCAGCAGTGAGGGGCGCGGGGGGCGTGATCAAGAGACCCAGTACTTC. Encoded protein: CASSEGRGGRDQETQYF. J is TRBJ2-5 and V is TRBV6-1; the match to TRBD2 covers 8 bases. The germline V gene encodes CDR1 MNHNS and CDR2 SASEGT. The CDR3 is 17 residues long. Trimming at V came to 3 bases and at J to 2 bases, leaving 11 bases not matched to a gene.

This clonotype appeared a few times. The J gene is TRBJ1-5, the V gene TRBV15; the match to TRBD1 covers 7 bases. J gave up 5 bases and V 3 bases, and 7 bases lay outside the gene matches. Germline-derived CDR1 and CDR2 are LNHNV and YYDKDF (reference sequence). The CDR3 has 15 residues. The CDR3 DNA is TGTGCCACCAGCAGCGGACAGGTCGGCGATCAGCCCCAGCATTTT. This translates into CATSSGQVGDQPQHF.

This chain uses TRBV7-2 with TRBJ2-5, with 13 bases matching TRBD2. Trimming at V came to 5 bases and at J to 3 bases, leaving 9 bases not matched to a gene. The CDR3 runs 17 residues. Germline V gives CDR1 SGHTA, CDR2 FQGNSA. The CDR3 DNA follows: TGTGCCAGCAGCCCACGTCCGGGACTAGCGGGGAAAGAGACCCAGTACTTC. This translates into CASSPRPGLAGKETQYF. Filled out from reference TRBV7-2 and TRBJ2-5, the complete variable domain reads GAGVSQSPSNKVTEKGKDVELRCDPISGHTALYWYRQSLGQGLEFLIYFQGNSAPDKSGLPSDRFSAERTGGSVSTLTIQRTQQEDSAVYLCASSPRPGLAGKETQYFGPGTRLLVL.